This paragraph covers one T cell receptor (beta chain) sequence. Primers included in the PCR were 60 Vbeta and 13 Jbeta primers. Repertoires were generated with immunoSEQ multiplex PCR, while TCRdb's copy carries only in-frame clones and drops some. This table holds about 170,000 clones, approximately 81% found once. Germline V gene data show CDR1 as SGDLS and CDR2 as YYNGEE. CDR3 length: 15 amino acids. Losses at the gene ends were 0 bases for V and 6 bases for J; bases not matched to a gene: 2. The data originate from a study of cytomegalovirus exposure and HLA in healthy donors. The sequence was obtained from a woman under 30 in good health and CMV-seronegative. Sequences were obtained from PBMCs. The rearrangement links TRBV9 to TRBJ2-2; 10 bases map to TRBD2. This CDR3 is CASSVELAGAGELFF. The CDR3, as DNA: TGTGCCAGCAGCGTAGAGCTAGCGGGAGCCGGGGAGCTGTTTTTT.